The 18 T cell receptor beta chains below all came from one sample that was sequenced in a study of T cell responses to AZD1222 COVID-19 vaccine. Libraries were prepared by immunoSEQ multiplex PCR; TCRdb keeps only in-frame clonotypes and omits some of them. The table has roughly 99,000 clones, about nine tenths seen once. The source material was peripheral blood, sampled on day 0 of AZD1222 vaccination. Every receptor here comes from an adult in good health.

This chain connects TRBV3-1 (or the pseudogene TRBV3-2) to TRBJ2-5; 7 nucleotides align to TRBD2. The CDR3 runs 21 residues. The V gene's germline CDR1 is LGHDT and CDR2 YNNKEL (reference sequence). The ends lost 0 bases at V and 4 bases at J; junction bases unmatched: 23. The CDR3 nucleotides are TGTGCCAGCAGCCAAGAAAGAGGGCTAGGACTAGTCCACCCTTCAAGAGAGACCCAGTACTTC. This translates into CASSQERGLGLVHPSRETQYF.

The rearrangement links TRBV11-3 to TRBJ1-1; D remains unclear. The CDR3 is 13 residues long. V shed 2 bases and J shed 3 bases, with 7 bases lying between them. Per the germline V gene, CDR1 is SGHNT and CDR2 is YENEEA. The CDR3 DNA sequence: TGTGCCAGCAGCTTACACCGGGACACTGAAGCTTTCTTT. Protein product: CASSLHRDTEAFF.

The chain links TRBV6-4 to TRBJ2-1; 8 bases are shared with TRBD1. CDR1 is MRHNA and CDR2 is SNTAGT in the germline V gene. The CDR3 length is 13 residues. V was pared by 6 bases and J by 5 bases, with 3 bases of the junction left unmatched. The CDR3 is CASSRDRNNEQFF. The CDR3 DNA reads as TGTGCCAGCAGCCGGGACAGGAACAATGAGCAGTTCTTC.

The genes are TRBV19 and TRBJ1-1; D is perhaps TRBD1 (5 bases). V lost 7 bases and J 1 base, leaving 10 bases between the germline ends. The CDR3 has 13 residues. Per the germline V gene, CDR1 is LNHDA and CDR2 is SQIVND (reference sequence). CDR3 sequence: CASIKGWNTEAFF. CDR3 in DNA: TGTGCCAGTATCAAGGGGTGGAACACTGAAGCTTTCTTT.

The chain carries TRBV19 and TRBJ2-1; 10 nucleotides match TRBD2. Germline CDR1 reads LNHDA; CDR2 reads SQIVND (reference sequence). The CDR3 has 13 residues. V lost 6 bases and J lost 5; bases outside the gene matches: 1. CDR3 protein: CASRSGGDNEQFF. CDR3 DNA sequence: TGTGCCAGTAGGAGCGGGGGGGACAATGAGCAGTTCTTC. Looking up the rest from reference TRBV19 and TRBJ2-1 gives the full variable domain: DGGITQSPKYLFRKEGQNVTLSCEQNLNHDAMYWYRQDPGQGLRLIYYSQIVNDFQKGDIAEGYSVSREKKESFPLTVTSAQKNPTAFYLCASRSGGDNEQFFGPGTRLTVL.

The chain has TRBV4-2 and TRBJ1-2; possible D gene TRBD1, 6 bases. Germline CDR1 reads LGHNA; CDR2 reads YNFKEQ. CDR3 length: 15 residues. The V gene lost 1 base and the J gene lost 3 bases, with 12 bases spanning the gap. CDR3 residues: CASSQVTGSDYGYTF. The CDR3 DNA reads TGTGCCAGCAGCCAAGTAACAGGGTCTGACTATGGCTACACCTTC.

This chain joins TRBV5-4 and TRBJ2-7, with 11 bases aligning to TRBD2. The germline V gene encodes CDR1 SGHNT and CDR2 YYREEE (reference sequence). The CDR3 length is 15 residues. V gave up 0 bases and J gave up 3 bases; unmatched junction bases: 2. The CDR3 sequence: CASSLDGTSGYEQYF. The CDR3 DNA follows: TGTGCCAGCAGCTTGGACGGGACTAGCGGCTACGAGCAGTACTTC.

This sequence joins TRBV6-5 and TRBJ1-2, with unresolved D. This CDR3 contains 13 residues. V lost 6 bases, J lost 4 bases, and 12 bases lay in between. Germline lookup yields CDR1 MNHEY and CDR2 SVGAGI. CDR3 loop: CASSPGQLYGYTF. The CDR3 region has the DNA TGTGCCAGCAGCCCCGGGCAGCTCTATGGCTACACCTTC.

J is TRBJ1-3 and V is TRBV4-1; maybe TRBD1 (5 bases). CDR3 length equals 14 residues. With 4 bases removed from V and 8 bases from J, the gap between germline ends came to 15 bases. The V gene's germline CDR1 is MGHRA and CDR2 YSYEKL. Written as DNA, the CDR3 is TGCGCCAGCAGCCTAACCGGGACTTCGGACACCATATATTTT. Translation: CASSLTGTSDTIYF.

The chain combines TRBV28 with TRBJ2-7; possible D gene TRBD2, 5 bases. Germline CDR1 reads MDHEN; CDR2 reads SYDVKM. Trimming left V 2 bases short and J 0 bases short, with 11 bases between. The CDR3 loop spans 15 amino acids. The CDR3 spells CASSLEGVASYEQYF. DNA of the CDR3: TGTGCCAGCAGTTTAGAGGGTGTCGCCTCCTACGAGCAGTACTTC.

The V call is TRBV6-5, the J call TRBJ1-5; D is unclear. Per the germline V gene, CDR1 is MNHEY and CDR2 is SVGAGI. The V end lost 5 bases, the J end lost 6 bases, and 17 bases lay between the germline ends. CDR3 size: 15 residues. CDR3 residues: CASSPFSEQGQPQHF. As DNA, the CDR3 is TGTGCCAGCAGTCCGTTCTCAGAGCAAGGTCAGCCCCAGCATTTT.

In nucleotides, the CDR3 is TGTGCCAGCCGGGACATCTCTAACTATGGCTACACCTTC. This translates into CASRDISNYGYTF. The chain uses TRBV19 and TRBJ1-2; D might be TRBD1 (6 bases). The CDR3 totals 13 residues. Germline V CDR1 and CDR2: LNHDA, SQIVND (reference sequence). V was trimmed by 9 bases and J by 0 bases, leaving 11 bases between them.

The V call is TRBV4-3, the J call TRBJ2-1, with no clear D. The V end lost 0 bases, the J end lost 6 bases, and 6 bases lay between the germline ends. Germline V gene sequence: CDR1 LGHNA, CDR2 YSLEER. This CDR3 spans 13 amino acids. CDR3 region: CASSQEALNEQFF. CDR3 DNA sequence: TGCGCCAGCAGCCAAGAGGCCCTCAATGAGCAGTTCTTC.

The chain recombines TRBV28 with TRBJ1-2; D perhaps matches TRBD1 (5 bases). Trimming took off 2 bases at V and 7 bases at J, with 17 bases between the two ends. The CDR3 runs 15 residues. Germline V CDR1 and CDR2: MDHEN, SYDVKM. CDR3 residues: CASSLHSQVFGGYTF. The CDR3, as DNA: TGTGCCAGCAGTTTACACTCACAGGTTTTCGGTGGCTACACCTTC.

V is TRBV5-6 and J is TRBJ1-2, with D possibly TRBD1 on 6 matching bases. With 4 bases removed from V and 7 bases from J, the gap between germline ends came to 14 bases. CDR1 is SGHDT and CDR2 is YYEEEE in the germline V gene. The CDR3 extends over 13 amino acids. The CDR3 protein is CASSRQGTRGYTF. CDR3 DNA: TGTGCCAGCAGCAGGCAGGGGACGCGTGGCTACACCTTC.

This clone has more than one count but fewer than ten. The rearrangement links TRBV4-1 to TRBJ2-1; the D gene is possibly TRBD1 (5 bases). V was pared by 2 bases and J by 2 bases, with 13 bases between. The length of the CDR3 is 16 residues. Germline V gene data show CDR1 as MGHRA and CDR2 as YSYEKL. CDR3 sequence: CASSQTNKGTYNEQFF. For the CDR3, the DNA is TGCGCCAGCAGCCAAACGAACAAGGGGACCTACAATGAGCAGTTCTTC.

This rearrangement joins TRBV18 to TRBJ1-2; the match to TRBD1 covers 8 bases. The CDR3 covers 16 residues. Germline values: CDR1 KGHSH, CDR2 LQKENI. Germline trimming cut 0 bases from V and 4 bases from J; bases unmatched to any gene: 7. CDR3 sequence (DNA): TGTGCCAGCTCACCACCGGGCAGGGGGCGTGGCTATGGCTACACCTTC. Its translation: CASSPPGRGRGYGYTF.

CDR3 sequence (DNA): TGTGCCAGCAGTTACGGGTCATGGACAGACAATCAGCCCCAGCATTTT. This codes for CASSYGSWTDNQPQHF. J is TRBJ1-5 and V is TRBV6-6, with D possibly TRBD1 on 6 matching bases. The CDR3 is 16 residues long. Germline CDR1 and CDR2: MNHNY and SVGAGI (reference sequence). V lost 2 bases, J lost 3 bases, and 14 bases lay in between.